Listed below are T cell receptor beta chains from one sample, sequenced in a study of T cells after yellow fever vaccination. TCRdb used MiXCR to reprocess the 5' RACE reads, holding one entry per CDR3 protein. The sample lists 100,000 to 150,000 distinct CDR3 sequences; 6.5% to 8% were seen once. Sequenced material: CD4+ T cells sorted from PBMCs, taken 10 days after the first yellow fever vaccination. These receptors originate from a man aged 18-30 years who received the YFV17D yellow fever vaccine. CDR3s include the opening cysteine and the closing phenylalanine or tryptophan. D genes are given only for firm matches. Size tells how often a clone was seen (once, few, many) or the class of an expanded clone, and some rows leave it out.

TRBJ2-3	TRBV5-1	medium-sized	.	CASSLVDTQYF	TGTGCCAGCAGCTTGGTAGATACGCAGTATTTT
TRBJ1-1	TRBV4-1	many	.	CASSQEWAEAFF	TGCGCCAGCAGCCAAGAGTGGGCTGAAGCTTTCTTT
TRBJ2-7	TRBV12-3/TRBV12-4	many	.	CASSHTSSVQYF	TGTGCCAGCAGCCATACGTCCAGCGTGCAGTACTTC
TRBJ2-7	TRBV7-3	few	.	CASSLSQGGDEQYF	TGTGCCAGCAGCTTATCGCAGGGTGGGGACGAGCAGTACTTC
TRBJ2-1	TRBV11-2	few	TRBD2	CASSRPRGPGGSYNEQFF	TGTGCCAGCAGCCGACCAAGAGGTCCGGGGGGATCCTACAATGAGCAGTTCTTC
TRBJ2-2	TRBV5-4	many	TRBD1	CASSSTGDAGELFF	TGTGCCAGCAGCTCAACAGGGGATGCCGGGGAGCTGTTTTTT
TRBJ1-2	TRBV7-2	few	TRBD1	CASSSIPGQGIPYGYTF	TGTGCCAGCAGCTCCATTCCGGGACAGGGGATCCCATATGGCTACACCTTC
TRBJ1-1	TRBV27	many	.	CASKAVAFF	TGTGCCAGCAAGGCAGTAGCTTTCTTT
TRBJ1-6	TRBV4-2	many	.	CASSQHMEGSPLHF	TGTGCCAGCAGCCAACATATGGAGGGTTCACCCCTCCACTTT
TRBJ2-7	TRBV29-1	many	.	CTYLTGTSSYEQYF	TGCACCTATCTCACAGGGACGAGCTCCTACGAGCAGTACTTC
TRBJ2-1	TRBV7-3	few	TRBD1	CASSISGTGGNEQFF	TGTGCCAGCAGCATCTCCGGGACAGGGGGGAATGAGCAGTTCTTC
TRBJ2-7	TRBV6-1	.	TRBD2	CASRIAGSSYEQYF	TGTGCCAGCAGAATAGCGGGGAGCAGTTACGAGCAGTACTTC
TRBJ1-2	TRBV12-3/TRBV12-4	many	.	CASSWTEYGYTF	TGTGCCAGCAGTTGGACAGAATATGGCTACACCTTC
TRBJ2-5	TRBV11-2	many	.	CASSLARVGETQYF	TGTGCCAGCAGCTTAGCACGGGTTGGGGAGACCCAGTACTTC
TRBJ2-4	TRBV4-1	many	TRBD1	CASSHRQTGNIQYF	TGCGCCAGCAGCCACCGACAGACAGGGAACATTCAGTACTTC
TRBJ2-5	TRBV6-2/TRBV6-3	many	.	CASSSAIVGAQETQYF	TGTGCCAGCAGTTCCGCCATCGTGGGGGCACAAGAGACCCAGTACTTC
TRBJ2-5	TRBV2	.	TRBD1	CACSLPPGQGGNLGTQYF	TGTGCCTGCAGTTTGCCTCCGGGACAGGGGGGTAATCTCGGGACCCAGTACTTC
TRBJ2-3	TRBV19	.	TRBD1	CASSPRDRGGIADTQYF	TGTGCCAGTAGTCCTCGTGACAGGGGAGGTATAGCAGATACGCAGTATTTT
TRBJ1-1	TRBV7-3	many	TRBD1	CASSFGGLGTGTEAFF	TGTGCCAGCAGCTTTGGTGGTTTAGGGACAGGGACTGAAGCTTTCTTT
TRBJ2-3	TRBV18	many	.	CASSRLGGGRTDTQYF	TGTGCCAGCTCGCGCTTGGGAGGGGGCCGTACAGATACGCAGTATTTT
TRBJ2-3	TRBV7-2	many	.	CASSSVEGSVDTQYF	TGTGCCAGCAGCTCCGTGGAGGGGTCCGTCGATACGCAGTATTTT
TRBJ2-5	TRBV21-1	many	.	CASSKGKGPRDRYQETQYF	TGTGCCAGCAGCAAAGGAAAAGGGCCCCGGGACAGGTACCAAGAGACCCAGTACTTC
TRBJ1-1	TRBV4-1	many	.	CASSQEGWGTEAFF	TGCGCCAGCAGCCAAGAGGGATGGGGCACTGAAGCTTTCTTT
TRBJ2-3	TRBV7-8	few	.	CASSISRIVDTQYF	TGTGCCAGCAGCATCTCTAGAATTGTCGATACGCAGTATTTT
TRBJ1-2	TRBV27	many	.	CASSTRETDGYTF	TGTGCCAGCAGTACCCGGGAAACGGATGGCTACACCTTC
TRBJ1-4	TRBV12-3/TRBV12-4	.	TRBD1	CASSPRDRNEKLFF	TGTGCCAGCAGTCCCCGGGACAGGAATGAAAAACTGTTTTTT
TRBJ1-3	TRBV12-3/TRBV12-4	.	.	CASSLVQVVDTIYF	TGTGCCAGCAGTTTAGTGCAGGTCGTTGACACCATATATTTT
TRBJ1-5	TRBV20-1	many	TRBD1	CSAREGRGRQGSQHF	TGCAGTGCTAGAGAGGGCAGGGGGCGTCAGGGATCCCAGCATTTT
TRBJ2-3	TRBV19	many	TRBD2	CASSFYGRDTQYF	TGTGCCAGTAGTTTCTACGGGAGGGATACGCAGTATTTT
TRBJ1-1	TRBV10-3	few	.	CAISDPPGAAGAFF	TGTGCCATCAGTGACCCCCCAGGGGCCGCAGGGGCTTTCTTT
TRBJ2-1	TRBV20-1	many	TRBD1	CSAPPPGQTYNEQFF	TGCAGTGCCCCACCCCCGGGACAGACTTACAATGAGCAGTTCTTC
TRBJ1-5	TRBV7-2	many	.	CASSSDYNQPQHF	TGTGCCAGCAGCTCGGACTACAATCAGCCCCAGCATTTT
TRBJ2-2	TRBV12-3/TRBV12-4	many	TRBD1	CASSTPDRGTGELFF	TGTGCCAGCAGTACCCCGGACAGGGGCACCGGGGAGCTGTTTTTT
TRBJ2-3	TRBV6-2/TRBV6-3	many	.	CASSPRSDTQYF	TGTGCCAGCAGTCCTCGCTCAGATACGCAGTATTTT
TRBJ2-3	TRBV7-3	few	TRBD1	CASSLQGAITDTQYF	TGTGCCAGCAGCTTACAGGGGGCTATCACAGATACGCAGTATTTT
TRBJ2-5	TRBV18	medium-sized	.	CASSPLRETQYF	TGTGCCAGCAGCCCACTACGGGAGACCCAGTACTTC
TRBJ1-5	TRBV12-3/TRBV12-4	many	TRBD1	CASSWDSLNQPQHF	TGTGCCAGCAGTTGGGACAGCTTAAATCAGCCCCAGCATTTT
TRBJ2-3	TRBV6-1	.	TRBD2	CASRTSGGTDTHYF	TGTGCCAGCAGGACTAGCGGGGGCACTGATACGCATTATTTT
TRBJ1-3	TRBV6-5	many	.	CASSYLEEYFSGNTIYF	TGTGCCAGCAGTTACCTGGAGGAGTACTTCTCTGGAAACACCATATATTTT
TRBJ1-5	TRBV3-1	many	.	CASSQDSMSNQPQHF	TGTGCCAGCAGCCAAGACAGTATGAGCAATCAGCCCCAGCATTTT
TRBJ1-1	TRBV10-3	many	.	CAISEGAIAFF	TGTGCCATCAGTGAGGGCGCAATAGCTTTCTTT
TRBJ2-2	TRBV5-1	many	.	CASSLRDKNTGELFF	TGCGCCAGCAGCTTACGAGACAAGAACACCGGGGAGCTGTTTTTT
TRBJ2-5	TRBV3-1	many	.	CASSQSAGKETQYF	TGTGCCAGCAGCCAATCGGCGGGGAAAGAGACCCAGTACTTC
TRBJ2-1	TRBV6-2/TRBV6-3	many	TRBD2	CASRDHWRGAIYNEQFF	TGTGCCAGCAGGGACCACTGGCGGGGGGCTATATACAATGAGCAGTTCTTC
TRBJ2-3	TRBV10-2	.	.	CASSESISEGLHTDTQYF	TGCGCCAGCAGTGAGTCGATAAGTGAGGGCCTCCACACAGATACGCAGTATTTT
TRBJ1-2	TRBV7-9	many	.	CASSLDRINYGYTF	TGTGCCAGCAGCTTAGACAGGATTAACTATGGCTACACCTTC
TRBJ2-2	TRBV19	many	.	CASSILQGGELFF	TGTGCCAGTAGTATCCTCCAGGGAGGGGAGCTGTTTTTT